A selection of T cell receptor beta chains follows, all from one sample in a study of CD8+ T cells in alopecia areata. Libraries were prepared by immunoSEQ multiplex PCR; TCRdb keeps only in-frame clonotypes and omits some of them. The profile shows approximately 57,000 clones, around 96% of them singletons. The sequences come from CD8+ T cells sorted from blood, collected at week 0. The source is a human donor with alopecia areata. Both conserved end residues are part of each CDR3. A D gene is named only where the DNA matches it firmly. Size is stated for part of the rows, as once, few or many counts, or as a class when the clone is expanded.

TRBJ1-1,TRBV27,NA,NA,CASSRGNLNTEAFF,TGTGCCAGCAGCCGGGGAAATTTGAACACTGAAGCTTTCTTT
TRBJ2-7,TRBV29-1,TRBD1,NA,CSVEVYRGGSYEQYF,TGCAGCGTTGAAGTATACAGGGGCGGTTCTTACGAGCAGTACTTC
TRBJ2-5,TRBV6-1,NA,NA,CASSELHREVETQYF,TGTGCCAGCAGCGAATTACACAGGGAAGTGGAGACCCAGTACTTC
TRBJ1-6,TRBV13,NA,NA,CASSLAQYNSPLHF,TGTGCCAGCAGCCTGGCCCAGTATAATTCACCCCTCCACTTT
TRBJ1-1,TRBV29-1,NA,NA,CSVDSGTEAFF,TGCAGCGTTGACAGCGGCACTGAAGCTTTCTTT
TRBJ2-1,TRBV7-9,NA,once,CASSAAGVGYNEQFF,TGTGCCAGCAGCGCGGCAGGCGTTGGGTACAATGAGCAGTTCTTC
TRBJ2-1,TRBV5-4,TRBD1,NA,CASSSTGGSYNEQFF,TGTGCCAGCAGCTCCACAGGGGGGTCCTACAATGAGCAGTTCTTC
TRBJ2-7,TRBV29-1,TRBD1,once,CSVEGQGLSYEQYF,TGCAGCGTTGAAGGACAGGGCCTTAGCTACGAGCAGTACTTC
TRBJ2-3,TRBV4-2,TRBD2,NA,CASSQDTSGGLTDTQYF,TGTGCCAGCAGCCAAGATACCAGCGGGGGACTCACAGATACGCAGTATTTT
TRBJ2-1,TRBV7-9,TRBD2,NA,CASIVGGGARMGEQFF,TGTGCCAGCATAGTCGGCGGGGGGGCCAGAATGGGTGAGCAGTTCTTC
TRBJ2-1,TRBV7-9,NA,NA,CASSPNIAYNEQFF,TGTGCCAGCAGCCCTAACATTGCCTACAATGAGCAGTTCTTC
TRBJ2-5,TRBV30,TRBD1,NA,CAWSSGTGDETQYF,TGTGCCTGGAGCTCCGGGACAGGGGATGAGACCCAGTACTTC
TRBJ2-4,TRBV7-9,NA,NA,CASSLGRDETKNIQYF,TGTGCCAGCAGCTTAGGCAGGGACGAGACCAAAAACATTCAGTACTTC
TRBJ2-3,TRBV19,TRBD2,once,CASSIRALAELTDTQYF,TGTGCCAGTAGTATAAGGGCACTAGCGGAGCTCACAGATACGCAGTATTTT
TRBJ2-2,TRBV10-3,NA,NA,CAISDPRDRLNTGELFF,TGTGCCATCAGTGACCCACGAGACAGGTTGAACACCGGGGAGCTGTTTTTT
TRBJ2-3,TRBV9,TRBD2,NA,CASSPTSGGTDTQYF,TGTGCCAGCAGCCCTACTAGCGGGGGCACAGATACGCAGTATTTT
TRBJ2-7,TRBV19,TRBD1,NA,CASSTGTGRAYEQYF,TGTGCCAGTAGTACAGGGACAGGGAGGGCCTACGAGCAGTACTTC
TRBJ2-7,TRBV12-5,NA,NA,CASGLVRGTGTYEQYF,TGTGCTAGTGGTTTGGTACGGGGGACGGGAACCTACGAGCAGTACTTC
TRBJ2-1,TRBV7-6,NA,NA,CASSSHLETSSYNEQFF,TGTGCCAGCAGCTCCCATTTGGAGACGAGCTCCTACAATGAGCAGTTCTTC
TRBJ2-1,TRBV15,TRBD2,NA,CATSRDGSGGGNEQFF,TGTGCCACCAGCAGAGACGGTAGCGGGGGGGGTAATGAGCAGTTCTTC
TRBJ1-2,TRBV7-8,NA,NA,CASSPDSLYGYTF,TGTGCCAGCAGCCCGGACAGCTTGTATGGCTACACCTTC
TRBJ2-7,TRBV9,TRBD1,NA,CASSGTEPYEQYF,TGTGCCAGCTCAGGGACAGAACCCTACGAGCAGTACTTC
TRBJ2-1,TRBV7-8,TRBD2,NA,CASSLGLAAYNEQFF,TGTGCCAGCAGCTTAGGACTAGCGGCCTACAATGAGCAGTTCTTC
TRBJ2-5,TRBV5-4,TRBD2,NA,CSRLAGRAYQETQYF,TGTTCCAGACTAGCGGGGAGAGCGTACCAAGAGACCCAGTACTTC
TRBJ2-5,TRBV27,TRBD1,once,CASSLSGTVKTQYF,TGTGCCAGCAGTTTATCGGGGACAGTGAAGACCCAGTACTTC
TRBJ2-1,TRBV7-9,NA,NA,CASSFGPADNEQFF,TGTGCCAGCAGCTTTGGTCCCGCCGACAATGAGCAGTTCTTC
TRBJ2-5,TRBV6-5,NA,NA,CASRTGTQYF,TGTGCCAGCAGGACGGGGACCCAGTACTTC
TRBJ2-7,TRBV7-2,NA,NA,CASSYFGGHLNEQYF,TGTGCCAGCAGCTACTTCGGGGGGCACCTAAACGAGCAGTACTTC
TRBJ2-7,TRBV10-3,NA,NA,CAISETGATYEQYF,TGTGCCATCAGTGAGACGGGGGCAACCTACGAGCAGTACTTC
TRBJ2-7,TRBV6-5,NA,NA,CASSYSVNYEQYF,TGTGCCAGCAGTTACTCGGTTAACTACGAGCAGTACTTC
TRBJ2-1,TRBV5-1,TRBD1,NA,CASSTGQGADEQFF,TGCGCCAGCAGCACGGGACAGGGTGCTGATGAGCAGTTCTTC
TRBJ2-5,TRBV6-5,NA,NA,CASSYSRETQYF,TGTGCCAGCAGTTACTCTCGGGAGACCCAGTACTTC
TRBJ2-1,TRBV4-1,TRBD1,NA,CASSQDDETGLYNEQFF,TGCGCCAGCAGCCAAGATGACGAGACAGGGTTATACAATGAGCAGTTCTTC
TRBJ2-3,TRBV18,NA,NA,CASSPIRSNTDTQYF,TGTGCCAGCTCACCAATCAGGTCTAACACAGATACGCAGTATTTT
TRBJ2-3,TRBV9,NA,NA,CASSYSGEDTQYF,TGTGCCAGCAGTTACTCCGGGGAAGATACGCAGTATTTT
TRBJ1-1,TRBV6-1,NA,NA,CASSELAIPNTEAFF,TGTGCCAGCAGTGAACTAGCCATACCGAACACTGAAGCTTTCTTT
TRBJ2-1,TRBV9,NA,NA,CASSPGGVRSYNEQFF,TGTGCCAGCAGCCCCGGAGGGGTCCGTTCCTACAATGAGCAGTTCTTC
TRBJ1-1,TRBV27,NA,NA,CASSRLDGGSTEAFF,TGTGCCAGCAGCCGACTCGACGGGGGATCCACTGAAGCTTTCTTT
TRBJ2-7,TRBV5-6,NA,NA,CASSLRDILYEQYF,TGTGCCAGCAGCTTGCGGGACATACTCTACGAGCAGTACTTC
TRBJ2-1,TRBV5-1,NA,NA,CASSPGTNYNEQFF,TGCGCCAGCAGCCCCGGGACAAATTACAATGAGCAGTTCTTC
TRBJ1-2,TRBV4-1,TRBD1,NA,CASSPSQGDYGYTF,TGCGCCAGCAGCCCAAGTCAGGGGGACTATGGCTACACCTTC
TRBJ2-2,TRBV6-6,NA,once,CASSPNPNTGELFF,TGTGCCAGCAGTCCCAACCCGAACACCGGGGAGCTGTTTTTT
TRBJ1-2,TRBV7-9,NA,NA,CASRPERPGGYTF,TGTGCCAGCAGACCGGAACGTCCTGGTGGCTACACCTTC
TRBJ1-5,TRBV9,TRBD1,once,CASSVGGQGGQPQHF,TGTGCCAGCAGCGTCGGGGGACAGGGGGGACAGCCCCAGCATTTT